Presented here are 30 T cell receptor beta chains from one specimen sequenced in a study of OX40 agonist ivuxolimab in advanced cancers. Assay: immunoSEQ multiplex PCR; the TCRdb copy retains only in-frame clones and omits some. The sample holds tens of thousands of clones, roughly 89% seen once. Specimen: CD4+ or CD8+ T cells sorted from blood, collected in a trial of the OX40 agonist ivuxolimab. The origin of the receptors is an adult with an advanced solid tumor such as melanoma, head and neck, liver or kidney cancer.

This clone came up many times. The chain is built from TRBV7-2 and TRBJ2-2; 9 positions agree with TRBD2. CDR3 length: 15 residues. The germline gives CDR1 SGHTA, CDR2 FQGNSA. V lost 3 bases and J lost 4; bases outside the gene matches: 3. The CDR3 DNA sequence: TGTGCCAGCAGCTTTGCTAGCGGGGCCACCGGGGAGCTGTTTTTT. The encoded protein is CASSFASGATGELFF.

In nucleotides, the CDR3 is TGTGCCTGGGTTGGGGCAGGGGCCGTTGGGGCCCAGTACTTC. Its protein is CAWVGAGAVGAQYF. The chain has TRBV30 and TRBJ2-5, with D possibly being TRBD1 (6 bases). The length of the CDR3 is 14 residues. V lost 5 bases and J lost 9, with 22 bases in between. CDR1 and CDR2 (germline): GTSNPN, SVGIG (reference sequence).

This chain joins TRBV7-8 and TRBJ2-7; 8 nucleotides align to TRBD1. The CDR3 totals 15 residues. Unmatched junction bases numbered 12, after V lost 4 bases and J lost 7 bases. The germline V gene encodes CDR1 SGHVS and CDR2 FQNEAQ. The CDR3 spells CASSYTDRDWSEQYF. In DNA, the CDR3 is TGTGCCAGCAGCTATACGGACAGGGACTGGTCGGAGCAGTACTTC.

The chain combines TRBV9 with TRBJ1-2, with 8 bases matching TRBD1. The CDR3 is made up of 16 amino acids. Germline loops: CDR1 SGDLS, CDR2 YYNGEE. The trim removed 1 base at V and 6 bases at J, leaving 11 bases unmatched. CDR3 residues: CASSVKLGQGVDGYTF. CDR3 DNA sequence: TGTGCCAGCAGCGTAAAATTAGGACAGGGAGTCGATGGCTACACCTTC.

The CDR3 loop reads CASSARTIGELFF. In DNA, the CDR3 is TGTGCCAGTAGTGCTCGGACGATCGGGGAGCTGTTTTTT. The V gene is TRBV19, the J gene TRBJ2-2; D is ambiguous. Trimming removed 5 bases at V and 7 bases at J, with 11 bases between. Germline CDR1 is LNHDA and CDR2 is SQIVND (reference sequence). The CDR3 consists of 13 residues.

The chain combines TRBV7-2 with TRBJ1-6, with D maybe TRBD1 (6 bases). CDR1 and CDR2 (germline): SGHTA, FQGNSA. This CDR3 is built from 15 residues. Trimming stripped 5 bases from V and 13 bases from J, with 21 bases between. In DNA form, the CDR3 reads TGTGCCAGCAGCCCAGAGGGTACAGGGAGTAGGCCCCTCCACTTT. Its protein product is CASSPEGTGSRPLHF.

The chain combines TRBV18 with TRBJ1-2, with 11 bases that match TRBD1. The CDR3 length is 14 residues. Trimming cost V 6 bases and J 3 bases; bases outside gene matches: 3. Germline lookup yields CDR1 KGHSH and CDR2 LQKENI. For the CDR3, the DNA is TGTGCCAGCTCCGGACAGGGGGCGGACTATGGCTACACCTTC. It codes for CASSGQGADYGYTF.

The chain combines TRBV25-1 with TRBJ2-3; D is possibly TRBD1 (5 bases). The V gene's germline CDR1 is MGHDK and CDR2 SYGVNS. This CDR3 is built from 12 residues. V lost 9 bases and J 5 bases, leaving 12 bases between the germline ends. The CDR3 bases are TGTGCCAGTTCCCTCCAGGGAGATACGCAGTATTTT. Its protein is CASSLQGDTQYF.

This clone was seen just once. The chain is built from TRBV29-1 and TRBJ2-2; 9 bases align to TRBD1. The CDR3 contains 14 residues. Unmatched junction bases numbered 8, after V lost 7 bases and J lost 5 bases. Germline-derived CDR1 and CDR2 are SQVTM and ANQGSEA. The CDR3 nucleotides read TGCAGCGCTCTTGGACAGGGGAAGACCGGGGAGCTGTTTTTT. It specifies CSALGQGKTGELFF.

This clone has only a few counts. This chain uses TRBV5-4 with TRBJ2-4; D not certain. Germline V gene lookup returns CDR1 SGHNT and CDR2 YYREEE (reference sequence). The CDR3 runs to 14 residues. The V end lost 1 base, the J end lost 8 bases, and 13 bases lay between the germline ends. This CDR3 is CASSLSSISDIQYF. CDR3 DNA sequence: TGTGCCAGCAGCTTGAGTAGCATAAGTGACATTCAGTACTTC. The full variable domain, completed using reference TRBV5-4 and TRBJ2-4, is ETGVTQSPTHLIKTRGQQVTLRCSSQSGHNTVSWYQQALGQGPQFIFQYYREEENGRGNFPPRFSGLQFPNYSSELNVNALELDDSALYLCASSLSSISDIQYFGAGTRLSVL.

The J gene is TRBJ1-1, the V gene TRBV19; 9 positions match TRBD1. This CDR3 is 16 amino acids long. J was trimmed by 0 bases and V by 3 bases; bases with no gene match: 5. CDR1 LNHDA and CDR2 SQIVND come from the germline V gene (reference sequence). CDR3 DNA: TGTGCCAGTAGTATGGAGAGGACAGGGGTGAACACTGAAGCTTTCTTT. Translated, it gives CASSMERTGVNTEAFF.

V gene TRBV5-8 combines with J gene TRBJ2-1; no clear D. Germline V lookup: CDR1 SGHTS, CDR2 YDEGEE. The CDR3 is made up of 12 amino acids. V was clipped by 4 bases and J by 9 bases, with 11 bases between them. The CDR3 region is CASSIVSLEQFF. CDR3 DNA sequence: TGTGCCAGCAGCATAGTGTCACTTGAGCAGTTCTTC.

V gene TRBV5-1 combines with J gene TRBJ2-7, with D possibly being TRBD1 or TRBD2 (6 bases each). The CDR3 loop spans 14 amino acids. The germline CDR1 and CDR2 sequences are SGHRS and YFSETQ. V gave up 0 bases and J gave up 4 bases, with 11 bases separating them. The DNA of the CDR3 is TGCGCCAGCAGCTTGGCCGGGGGCTCTTACGAGCAGTACTTC. It translates to CASSLAGGSYEQYF.

The chain has TRBV9 and TRBJ2-3; TRBD2 matches 8 bases. Germline CDR1 and CDR2: SGDLS and YYNGEE. V dropped 0 bases and J dropped 4; count of bases not matched to a gene: 7. This CDR3 region has 16 residues. In DNA form, the CDR3 reads TGTGCCAGCAGCGTAGTTCCCGGGGGGGCCGCAGATACGCAGTATTTT. Amino acids: CASSVVPGGAADTQYF.

The V call is TRBV6-1, the J call TRBJ1-1; possible D gene TRBD1, 6 bases. The CDR3 contains 14 residues. Germline-derived CDR1 and CDR2 are MNHNS and SASEGT. V lost 5 bases and J lost 5, with 15 bases in between. CDR3 sequence (DNA): TGTGCCAGCAGTTCCTCCCGGGGGCAGACTGAAGCTTTCTTT. Protein sequence: CASSSSRGQTEAFF.

The V gene is TRBV18, the J gene TRBJ2-2, with D possibly being TRBD1 (7 bases). Germline V CDR1 and CDR2: KGHSH, LQKENI. The CDR3 is made up of 15 amino acids. V dropped 3 bases and J dropped 5 bases, with 13 bases sitting between them. The CDR3 protein is CASSPNRGGTGELFF. Written as DNA, the CDR3 is TGTGCCAGCTCACCCAACAGGGGAGGAACCGGGGAGCTGTTTTTT.

Worth noting for this clone: Other nucleotide sequences in the sample specify the same CDR3. This rearrangement joins TRBV6-1 to TRBJ1-2; D not certain. There are 16 residues in the CDR3. V lost 2 bases to trimming and J lost 1 base, with 14 bases between them. Germline loops: CDR1 MNHNS, CDR2 SASEGT. The CDR3 DNA reads TGTGCCAGCAGTGAATGGAAACCGACGAGTAACTATGGCTACACCTTC. Protein sequence: CASSEWKPTSNYGYTF.

The chain couples TRBV6-5 to TRBJ1-4, with a tentative D call TRBD1 (5 bases). Germline V gene data show CDR1 as MNHEY and CDR2 as SVGAGI. The V end lost 6 bases, the J end lost 3 bases, and 11 bases lay between the germline ends. CDR3 length: 14 amino acids. The CDR3 spells CASRSRAANEKLFF. The DNA for the CDR3 is TGTGCCAGCAGGAGCAGGGCGGCTAATGAAAAACTGTTTTTT.

DNA for the CDR3: TGTGCCAGCAGCTCTCCGGGACAGGGGGTTGGAAAGCAGTACTTC. As protein: CASSSPGQGVGKQYF. V gene TRBV5-5 combines with J gene TRBJ2-7, with 11 positions matching TRBD1. CDR3 length: 15 residues. The junction had 10 bases not matched to a gene; V was cut back by 3 bases and J by 8 bases. CDR1 is SGHKS and CDR2 is YYEKEE in the germline V gene (reference sequence).

This chain uses TRBV5-1 with TRBJ1-1, with 9 positions matching TRBD1. There are 15 residues in the CDR3. Losses at the gene ends were 4 bases for V and 0 bases for J; bases not matched to a gene: 4. The V gene's germline CDR1 is SGHRS and CDR2 YFSETQ. The CDR3 bases are TGCGCCAGCAGCACCGGACAGGGGATGAACACTGAAGCTTTCTTT. Translating gives CASSTGQGMNTEAFF.

The chain employs TRBV19 and TRBJ2-5; 7 nucleotides agree with TRBD1. The CDR3 spans 13 residues. Germline values: CDR1 LNHDA, CDR2 SQIVND (reference sequence). With V trimmed by 6 bases and J by 3 bases, 4 bases remained unmatched. DNA of the CDR3: TGTGCCAGTAGAAAACAGGGGAAAGAGACCCAGTACTTC. It translates to CASRKQGKETQYF.

This chain joins TRBV28 and TRBJ1-5; tentative D call: TRBD1 (5 bases). V lost 2 bases and J lost 5, with 10 bases in between. The CDR3 has 14 amino acids. Germline values: CDR1 MDHEN, CDR2 SYDVKM. The CDR3 DNA sequence: TGTGCCAGCAGTTTAGCAGGGAATCATCAGCCCCAGCATTTT. Its protein product is CASSLAGNHQPQHF.

The CDR3 bases are TGTGCCAGCAGCCCCCAAATCTCCTACGAGCAGTACTTC. Translation gives CASSPQISYEQYF. The V gene is TRBV7-2, the J gene TRBJ2-7; D unclear. V was pared by 5 bases and J by 0 bases, with 8 bases between. Germline assignment: CDR1 SGHTA and CDR2 FQGNSA. The CDR3 totals 13 residues.

This chain links TRBV9 with TRBJ2-3; D ambiguous. Between the trimmed V and J ends, which lost 3 bases and 2 bases, there was a span of 13 bases. Per the germline V gene, CDR1 is SGDLS and CDR2 is YYNGEE. The CDR3 contains 15 residues. The DNA of the CDR3 is TGTGCCAGCAGCGAGAAACTACCACCCACAGATACGCAGTATTTT. Its translation is CASSEKLPPTDTQYF.

V is TRBV30 and J is TRBJ2-6; 10 nucleotides match TRBD1. The J segment lost 0 bases and the V segment lost 4 bases, leaving 6 bases of the junction unmatched. The V gene's germline CDR1 is GTSNPN and CDR2 SVGIG (reference sequence). The CDR3 contains 17 residues. The CDR3 nucleotides are TGTGCCTGGACCGAGGGGGACAGGGGCTCTGGGGCCAACGTCCTGACTTTC. It codes for CAWTEGDRGSGANVLTF.

The chain uses TRBV18 and TRBJ2-7; D might be TRBD1 or TRBD2, each matching 5 bases. The CDR3 has 14 residues. V lost 4 bases and J 7 bases, leaving 17 bases between the germline ends. CDR1 and CDR2 from the germline V gene are KGHSH and LQKENI. The CDR3, as DNA: TGTGCCAGCTCACGAGCCGGGACCCCTTGGGAGCAGTACTTC. Its protein product is CASSRAGTPWEQYF.

The V call is TRBV7-8, the J call TRBJ1-5; possible D gene TRBD1, 5 bases. V lost 1 base and J 4 bases, leaving 14 bases between the germline ends. The CDR3 consists of 16 residues. Germline assignment: CDR1 SGHVS and CDR2 FQNEAQ. In DNA, the CDR3 is TGTGCCAGCAGCTTAGTTGGGGGGGAGAGGAATCAGCCCCAGCATTTT. It codes for CASSLVGGERNQPQHF. The entire variable domain, with the rest obtained from reference TRBV7-8 and TRBJ1-5, is as follows: GAGVSQSPRYKVAKRGQDVALRCDPISGHVSLFWYQQALGQGPEFLTYFQNEAQLDKSGLPSDRFFAERPEGSVSTLKIQRTQQEDSAVYLCASSLVGGERNQPQHFGDGTRLSIL.

This rearrangement joins TRBV19 to TRBJ1-5; D may be TRBD1 (5 bases). V lost 9 bases to trimming and J lost 1 base, with 10 bases between them. In germline, CDR1 is LNHDA, CDR2 SQIVND (reference sequence). This CDR3 is built from 13 residues. The CDR3 here is CASTGTSNQPQHF. The CDR3 DNA reads as TGTGCCAGCACAGGAACGAGCAATCAGCCCCAGCATTTT.

This clone came up once. The V and J genes are TRBV27 and TRBJ1-4; the match to TRBD1 covers 7 bases. V gave up 6 bases and J gave up 3 bases; unmatched junction bases: 4. The length of the CDR3 is 14 residues. The germline gives CDR1 MNHEY, CDR2 SMNVEV (reference sequence). Here the CDR3 reads CASRYRGPNEKLFF. Here the CDR3 DNA reads TGTGCCAGCAGGTACAGGGGTCCTAATGAAAAACTGTTTTTT.

This clone has a single count. The V and J genes are TRBV6-5 and TRBJ1-1; 9 bases align to TRBD1. CDR1 and CDR2 (germline): MNHEY, SVGAGI. Trimming at V came to 4 bases and at J to 9 bases, leaving 6 bases not matched to a gene. CDR3 length equals 13 residues. The CDR3 sequence is CASSLGQGGKAFF. CDR3 DNA: TGTGCCAGCAGTTTGGGACAGGGAGGAAAAGCTTTCTTT.